The 21 T cell receptor beta chains given below trace back to one sample, sequenced in a study of T-cell reconstitution after alpha-beta-depleted transplantation in children. Preparation of the TCRbeta library used unique molecular identifiers. TCRdb re-analysed the PCR reads in MiXCR, keeping a single row per CDR3 protein. Of a few hundred thousand distinct CDR3 sequences listed, 9.5% to 13% were seen once; the top ten hold roughly a quarter. The source was peripheral blood, collected 180 days after TCRalphabeta/CD19-depleted stem cell transplant. These receptors originate from a male patient aged 2-10 years who had a stem cell transplant for chronic granulomatous disease, so the T cells may come from the graft donor.

This clonotype was seen only a few times. This chain links TRBV18 with TRBJ2-1, with D possibly matching TRBD2 (5 bases). The CDR3 runs 16 residues. Trimming pared 3 bases from V and 0 bases from J, leaving 12 bases between. The germline V gene encodes CDR1 KGHSH and CDR2 LQKENI. In nucleotides, the CDR3 is TGTGCCAGCTCACCCAACCGGGAAAGCTCCTACAATGAGCAGTTCTTC. It codes for CASSPNRESSYNEQFF.

This clonotype was seen repeatedly, ten times or more. The rearrangement joins TRBV28 to TRBJ1-1, with TRBD1 as a possible D gene (6 bases). This CDR3 contains 18 residues. V was shortened by 5 bases and J by 3 bases, with 25 bases between the two germline ends. Germline values: CDR1 MDHEN, CDR2 SYDVKM. CDR3 nucleotides: TGTGCCAGCAGTCTTACACAGGGATTTTTTAGAGCGGACACTGAAGCTTTCTTT. Its translation is CASSLTQGFFRADTEAFF.

This clonotype has a count of ten or more. This chain links TRBV15 with TRBJ2-4; 9 bases line up with TRBD2. This CDR3 has 16 residues. The germline V gene has CDR1 LNHNV and CDR2 YYDKDF (reference sequence). V shed 4 bases, J shed 9 bases, and the junction held 13 bases outside the gene matches. DNA for the CDR3: TGTGCCACCAGCACCGGGACACTCGGACTAGCGCCCATTCAGTACTTC. It translates to CATSTGTLGLAPIQYF.

This clonotype has ten or more counts. The J gene is TRBJ2-5, the V gene TRBV4-3, with 9 nucleotides matching TRBD2. The CDR3 is 18 residues long. With 0 bases clipped from V and 5 bases from J, the junction kept 13 bases outside the gene matches. Per germline, CDR1 LGHNA and CDR2 YSLEER. CDR3 region: CASSQDSGGPSPPETQYF. CDR3 sequence (DNA): TGCGCCAGCAGCCAAGATAGCGGGGGTCCGTCACCCCCGGAGACCCAGTACTTC.

This clonotype appeared many times. J is TRBJ1-5 and V is TRBV3-1; possible D gene TRBD1, 6 bases. V gave up 5 bases and J gave up 0 bases, with 8 bases separating them. CDR3 length equals 14 residues. Germline CDR1 LGHDT, CDR2 YNNKEL (reference sequence). The DNA of the CDR3 is TGTGCCAGCAGCACCAGGGGTAGCAATCAGCCCCAGCATTTT. Encoded protein: CASSTRGSNQPQHF.

This clonotype was picked up many times. This chain links TRBV2 with TRBJ2-1, with 10 positions matching TRBD2. The CDR3 runs to 17 residues. Germline V gene data show CDR1 as SNHLY and CDR2 as FYNNEI. With 4 bases clipped from V and 0 bases from J, the junction kept 6 bases outside the gene matches. This CDR3 is CASSGLAGVISYNEQFF. The DNA of the CDR3 is TGTGCCAGCAGTGGGCTAGCGGGAGTGATCTCCTACAATGAGCAGTTCTTC.

The table lists this clonotype with many counts. V is TRBV12-3 or TRBV12-4 and J is TRBJ2-3; D might be TRBD1 (6 bases). V was trimmed by 5 bases and J by 1 base, leaving 19 bases between them. The CDR3 totals 17 residues. In nucleotides, the CDR3 is TGTGCCAGCAGTCCAGGGGACCTCGTGGGTGGCACAGATACGCAGTATTTT. It specifies CASSPGDLVGGTDTQYF.

Of note for this clonotype: This could be a read error, since a much larger clone is one nucleotide away. This chain links TRBV28 with TRBJ2-2, with D unresolved. Germline CDR1 is MDHEN and CDR2 is SYDVKM. There are 16 residues in the CDR3. Trimming took 3 bases from V and 4 from J, leaving 15 bases between them. CDR3 coding DNA: TGTGCCAGCAGTTTCCACAGTGGGCCGGGCACCGGGGAGCTGTTTTTT. Its translation: CASSFHSGPGTGELFF.

This clonotype was recorded many times. The chain links TRBV29-1 to TRBJ1-2; D unresolved. Germline lookup yields CDR1 SQVTM and CDR2 ANQGSEA. CDR3 length equals 12 residues. Between the trimmed V and J ends, which lost 2 bases and 3 bases, there was a span of 7 bases. As DNA, the CDR3 is TGCAGCGTTGAAAAGCCAGACTATGGCTACACCTTC. Residues: CSVEKPDYGYTF.

Comments on this clonotype: This could be a read error, since a much larger clone is one nucleotide away. The chain couples TRBV27 to TRBJ2-7; tentative D call: TRBD2 (6 bases). Germline V gene lookup returns CDR1 MNHEY and CDR2 SMNVEV (reference sequence). Trimming pared 0 bases from V and 9 bases from J, leaving 27 bases between. The CDR3 sequence is 18 residues long. The CDR3 bases are TGTGCCAGCAGTTTATCGGGACCCAACTTAATCGGGAGCTGGCGGCAGTACTTC. Protein: CASSLSGPNLIGSWRQYF.

This clonotype was seen a handful of times. The CDR3 DNA is TGTGCCAGCAGCCCTCGGGCGGAGCGTATGTCTACCCCGAACACTGAAGCTTTCTTT. Its translation: CASSPRAERMSTPNTEAFF. The V call is TRBV4-2, the J call TRBJ1-1; D is unresolved. This CDR3 is built from 19 residues. Germline CDR1 LGHNA, CDR2 YNFKEQ. Trimming removed 4 bases at V and 1 base at J, with 25 bases between.

In its sample, this clonotype was seen many times. This chain connects TRBV12-3 or TRBV12-4 to TRBJ2-3; D assignment may be TRBD1 or TRBD2 (6 bases each). The CDR3 length is 20 residues. Trimming removed 5 bases from V and 3 bases from J, with 30 bases in between. CDR3 in amino acids: CASSHLGKVWGERGTDTQYF. The CDR3 coding sequence is TGTGCCAGCAGTCATCTAGGGAAAGTTTGGGGGGAGAGGGGGACAGATACGCAGTATTTT.

This clonotype was found many times. This sequence joins TRBV5-6 and TRBJ2-5, with 11 bases lining up with TRBD2. Trimming cost V 0 bases and J 5 bases; bases outside gene matches: 9. The V gene's germline CDR1 is SGHDT and CDR2 YYEEEE. CDR3 length equals 17 residues. The CDR3 protein is CASSLGLAGPRRETQYF. The DNA for the CDR3 is TGTGCCAGCAGCTTGGGACTAGCGGGGCCCAGGCGGGAGACCCAGTACTTC.

This clonotype was picked up many times. The V and J genes are TRBV20-1 and TRBJ1-6; D remains unclear. Trimming cost V 1 base and J 4 bases, with 11 bases left between them. CDR3 length equals 15 residues. Germline V gene sequence: CDR1 DFQATT, CDR2 SNEGSKA (reference sequence). The CDR3 loop is CSARGKSIYNSPLHF. As DNA, the CDR3 is TGCAGTGCTAGAGGGAAAAGTATATATAATTCACCCCTCCACTTT.

This clonotype was recorded many times. The chain carries TRBV27 and TRBJ2-7; D ambiguous. Germline V lookup: CDR1 MNHEY, CDR2 SMNVEV (reference sequence). CDR3 length: 13 amino acids. Trimming removed 3 bases at V and 7 bases at J, with 13 bases between. CDR3: CASSFSPDWEQYF. In DNA form, the CDR3 reads TGTGCCAGCAGTTTTAGCCCCGACTGGGAGCAGTACTTC.

This clonotype was counted ten times or more. This chain joins TRBV11-2 and TRBJ2-4, with D perhaps matching TRBD1 (6 bases). V was pared by 2 bases and J by 4 bases, with 9 bases between. CDR3 length: 14 residues. CDR1 SGHAT and CDR2 FQNNGV come from the germline V gene. CDR3 region: CASSLLGGKNIQYF. CDR3 nucleotide sequence: TGTGCCAGCAGCTTATTAGGGGGAAAAAACATTCAGTACTTC.

This clonotype appeared many times. V and J are TRBV20-1 and TRBJ2-3; 16 bases map to TRBD2. Trimming removed 3 bases from V and 4 bases from J; junction bases left unmatched: 1. CDR1 is DFQATT, CDR2 SNEGSKA, per germline (reference sequence). The length of the CDR3 is 15 residues. In DNA form, the CDR3 reads TGCAGTGCTAGGGGACTAGCGGGAGGGGCAGATACGCAGTATTTT. Encoded protein: CSARGLAGGADTQYF.

Comment on this clonotype: This sequence may be a read error, since a much larger clone differs from it by one base. The rearrangement links TRBV20-1 to TRBJ2-1; 15 bases are a match to TRBD2. The CDR3 covers 15 residues. Looked up from germline, CDR1 is DFQATT and CDR2 is SNEGSKA (reference sequence). CDR3 in amino acids: CSARTSGRVSNDQFF. The CDR3 DNA is TGCAGTGCTCGGACTAGCGGGAGGGTTAGCAATGATCAGTTCTTC.

This clonotype has ten or more counts. This chain connects TRBV12-3 or TRBV12-4 to TRBJ2-3; 7 bases fit TRBD2. V dropped 5 bases and J dropped 4; count of bases not matched to a gene: 6. The CDR3 is 14 residues long. CDR3 nucleotide sequence: TGTGCCAGCAGTCCCTGGCGGGAGTCAGATACGCAGTATTTT. Translating it yields CASSPWRESDTQYF.

This clonotype was found many times. The V call is TRBV6-5, the J call TRBJ1-2; D gene uncertain. CDR3 length: 16 residues. Germline V gene data show CDR1 as MNHEY and CDR2 as SVGAGI. V lost 0 bases to trimming and J lost 0 bases, with 11 bases between them. Written as DNA, the CDR3 is TGTGCCAGCAGTTACTCGACCCTTCAAGCTAACTATGGCTACACCTTC. Its translation is CASSYSTLQANYGYTF.

This clonotype was seen a few times. V gene TRBV19 combines with J gene TRBJ2-1, with TRBD2 identical over 10 bases. Trimming took 4 bases from V and 3 from J; bases not matched to a gene: 6. The germline V gene encodes CDR1 LNHDA and CDR2 SQIVND (reference sequence). CDR3 length: 16 amino acids. The CDR3 is CASSNLAGVNYNEQFF. As DNA, the CDR3 is TGTGCCAGTAGTAACCTAGCGGGAGTAAACTACAATGAGCAGTTCTTC.